This TCR beta chain was sequenced for a study of CD8+ T cells in alopecia areata (dated by TCRdb to the late 2010s). As for the study more broadly: Treated patients were enrolled in an open-label pilot trial of oral tofacitinib at 5 to 10 mg twice daily for moderate-to-severe alopecia areata. Tofacitinib was administered for 6 to 18 months, and 6 months of follow-up off drug were then conducted to assess delayed response and recurrence. Patients on tofacitinib were biopsied at baseline and after 4 and 24 weeks of treatment, and several of the patients also had a later scalp biopsy. High-throughput TCRbeta sequencing was used to examine T cell clonal expansion in alopecia areata in both the C3H/HeJ mouse model and human patients. Clonality in the scalp was compared among normal scalp (n=4), patchy alopecia areata scalp (n=8), and alopecia totalis/universalis scalp (n=8). The RNA source kit depended on sample type: the PAXgene miRNA kit for fixed scalp, the miRNeasy kit for PBMCs, and the RNeasy kit for mouse skin. Amplification of TCRbeta CDR3 regions was done by immunoSEQ multiplex PCR using 35 Vbeta forward primers and 13 Jbeta reverse primers. Scalp tissue and sorted CD4+ and CD8+ peripheral blood T cells from patchy and totalis/universalis alopecia areata patients and from healthy controls were covered by human TCRbeta sequencing. On the study overall, not on this receptor specifically: TCR sequences shared between patients were less clear than in mice, possibly partly because of HLA diversity in the patient population. Lesional scalp, especially in alopecia totalis/universalis, showed higher clonality and more expanded CD8+ clones than normal scalp, suggesting antigenic drive. Unlike mouse skin, where gammadelta T cells dominate, normal human skin contains resident alphabeta T cells that get sequenced too, which complicates analysis of the scalp TCR repertoire.

Lesional scalp punch biopsies and peripheral blood were obtained from alopecia areata patients. PBMCs were isolated by density centrifugation and stained for CD3, CD4 and CD8, after which CD4+ and CD8+ T cells were sorted on a FACSAria. In regard to this clone: Which antigen it targets is not known. No qualities accompany the bases; no much larger clone lies one base away.

Spanning cysteine to phenylalanine, the CDR3 consists of 14 amino acids. Only the CDR3 DNA stays, 42 bases, in frame from base 1. Per the germline V gene, KGHSH is the CDR1 and LQKENI is the CDR2. The germline ends are 10 bases apart after V is trimmed by 3 bases and J by 4 bases. Libraries were built with the immunoSEQ multiplex PCR assay. To provide template for TCR sequencing, every sample had RNA extracted and reverse transcribed into cDNA. SuperScript III was used to make first-strand cDNA, primed with a 2:1 mix of oligo-dT and random hexamers. A synthetic immune receptor repertoire was used to gauge amplification bias, and whatever bias remained was removed computationally. The original pipeline was this. After raw reads were preprocessed to remove errors, the CDR3 was defined following IMGT conventions as running from the conserved cysteine to phenylalanine. Clonality was calculated as 1 minus Shannon entropy normalized by log2 of the number of productive unique TCRs. Whether each scalp clone was CD4 or CD8 was inferred by checking scalp TCRbeta sequences against the CD4 and CD8 repertoires from sorted blood. Drawn from immuneACCESS, this table holds only the in-frame rearrangements with V and J called that TCRdb kept. Clones are partly lost; checked studies trace under half to an unresolved V gene and leave the rest unexplained. D and trimming come from the DNA, and the V and J calls and clone size come from that table. Across this sample there are 120,000 to 150,000 clones, with 40% to 50% seen only once. Of the sample, approximately 7% is held by the ten largest clones.

The chain employs TRBV18 and TRBJ1-5; the D gene assignment is ambiguous. The sequence derives from a human donor with alopecia areata. The sequenced sample was CD4+ T cells sorted from blood. The CDR3 region: CASSPSDGNQPQHF. The DNA sequence reads TGTGCCAGCTCACCTAGCGATGGGAATCAGCCCCAGCATTTT.